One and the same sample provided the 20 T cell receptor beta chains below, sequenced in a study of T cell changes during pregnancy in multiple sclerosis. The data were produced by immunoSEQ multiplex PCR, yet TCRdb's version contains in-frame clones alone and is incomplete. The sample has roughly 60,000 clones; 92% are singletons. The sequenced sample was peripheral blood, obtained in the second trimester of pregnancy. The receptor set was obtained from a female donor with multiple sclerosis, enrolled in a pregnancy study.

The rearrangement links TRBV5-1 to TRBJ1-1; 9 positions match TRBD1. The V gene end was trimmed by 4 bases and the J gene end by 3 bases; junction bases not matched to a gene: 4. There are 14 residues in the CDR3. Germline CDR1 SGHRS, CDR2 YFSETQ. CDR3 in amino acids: CASSGTGGHTEAFF. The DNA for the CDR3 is TGCGCCAGCAGCGGAACAGGGGGCCACACTGAAGCTTTCTTT.

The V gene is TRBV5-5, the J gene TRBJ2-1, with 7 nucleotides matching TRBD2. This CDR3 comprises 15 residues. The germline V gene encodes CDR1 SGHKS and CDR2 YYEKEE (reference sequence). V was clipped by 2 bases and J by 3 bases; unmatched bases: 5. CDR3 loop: CASSLGSGVYNEQFF. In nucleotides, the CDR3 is TGTGCCAGCAGCTTAGGGAGCGGGGTCTACAATGAGCAGTTCTTC.

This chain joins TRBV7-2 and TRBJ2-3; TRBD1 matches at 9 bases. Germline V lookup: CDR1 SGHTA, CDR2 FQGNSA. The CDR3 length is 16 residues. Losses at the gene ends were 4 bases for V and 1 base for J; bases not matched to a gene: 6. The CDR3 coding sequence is TGTGCCAGCAGCTCGCACCGGACAGGGGGCACAGATACGCAGTATTTT. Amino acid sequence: CASSSHRTGGTDTQYF.

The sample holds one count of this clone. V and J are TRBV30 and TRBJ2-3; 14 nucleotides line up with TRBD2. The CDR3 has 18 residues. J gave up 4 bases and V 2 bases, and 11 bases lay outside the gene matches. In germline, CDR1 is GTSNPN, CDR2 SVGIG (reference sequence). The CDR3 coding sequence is TGTGCCTGGAGTTTGCGTTGGGGACTAGCGGGAGTCTCAGATACGCAGTATTTT. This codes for CAWSLRWGLAGVSDTQYF.

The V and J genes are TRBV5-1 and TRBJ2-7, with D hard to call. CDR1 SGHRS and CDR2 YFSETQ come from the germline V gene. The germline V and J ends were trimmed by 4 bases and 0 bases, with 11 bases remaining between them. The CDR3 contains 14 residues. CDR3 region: CASSPFSSSYEQYF. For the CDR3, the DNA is TGCGCCAGCAGCCCATTCTCGAGCTCCTACGAGCAGTACTTC.

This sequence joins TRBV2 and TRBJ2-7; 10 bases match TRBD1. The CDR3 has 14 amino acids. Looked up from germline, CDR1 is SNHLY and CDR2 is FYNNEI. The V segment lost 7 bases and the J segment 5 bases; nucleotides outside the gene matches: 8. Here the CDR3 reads CASKTDRGVNEQYF. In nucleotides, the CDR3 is TGTGCCAGCAAAACGGACAGGGGGGTCAACGAGCAGTACTTC.

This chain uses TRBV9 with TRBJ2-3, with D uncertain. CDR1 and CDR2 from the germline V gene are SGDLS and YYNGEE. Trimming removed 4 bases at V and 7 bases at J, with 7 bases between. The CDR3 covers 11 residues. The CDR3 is CASSPDYTQYF. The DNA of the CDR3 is TGTGCCAGCAGCCCCGACTATACGCAGTATTTT. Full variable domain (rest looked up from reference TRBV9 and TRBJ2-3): DSGVTQTPKHLITATGQRVTLRCSPRSGDLSVYWYQQSLDQGLQFLIQYYNGEERAKGNILERFSAQQFPDLHSELNLSSLELGDSALYFCASSPDYTQYFGPGTRLTVL.

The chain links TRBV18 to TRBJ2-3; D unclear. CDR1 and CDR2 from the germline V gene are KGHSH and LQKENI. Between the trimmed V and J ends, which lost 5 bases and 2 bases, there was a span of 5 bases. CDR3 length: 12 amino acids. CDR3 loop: CASSTVTDTQYF. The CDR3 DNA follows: TGTGCCAGCTCAACGGTCACAGATACGCAGTATTTT.

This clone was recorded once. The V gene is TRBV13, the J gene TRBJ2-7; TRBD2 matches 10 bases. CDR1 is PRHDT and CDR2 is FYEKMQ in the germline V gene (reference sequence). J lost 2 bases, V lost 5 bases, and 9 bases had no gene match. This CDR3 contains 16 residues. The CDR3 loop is CASSALPAGGPYEQYF. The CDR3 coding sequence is TGTGCCAGCAGCGCCCTCCCAGCGGGAGGGCCCTACGAGCAGTACTTC.

Written as DNA, the CDR3 is TGCGCCAGCAGCTTGGATAGCGGCAACTCCTACAATGAGCAGTTCTTC. This gives the protein CASSLDSGNSYNEQFF. V and J are TRBV5-1 and TRBJ2-1, with D possibly being TRBD2 (6 bases). Germline CDR1 SGHRS, CDR2 YFSETQ. The CDR3 consists of 16 residues. Trimming cost V 0 bases and J 0 bases, with 10 bases left between them.

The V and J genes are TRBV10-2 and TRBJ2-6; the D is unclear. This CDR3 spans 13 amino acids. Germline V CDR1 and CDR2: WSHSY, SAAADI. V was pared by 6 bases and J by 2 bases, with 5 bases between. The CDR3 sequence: CASSQTGANVLTF. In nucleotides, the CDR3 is TGCGCCAGCAGCCAAACTGGGGCCAACGTCCTGACTTTC.

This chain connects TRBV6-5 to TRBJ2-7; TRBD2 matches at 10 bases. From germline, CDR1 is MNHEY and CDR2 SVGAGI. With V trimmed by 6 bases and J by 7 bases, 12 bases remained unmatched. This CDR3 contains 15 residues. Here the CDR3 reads CASSGLADWATEQYF. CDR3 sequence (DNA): TGTGCCAGCAGCGGACTAGCGGATTGGGCTACTGAGCAGTACTTC.

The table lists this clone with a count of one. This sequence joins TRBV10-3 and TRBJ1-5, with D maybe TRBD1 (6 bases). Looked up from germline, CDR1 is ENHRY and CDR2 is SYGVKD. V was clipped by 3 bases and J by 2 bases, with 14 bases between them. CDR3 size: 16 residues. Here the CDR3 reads CAISDQTGIGNQPQHF. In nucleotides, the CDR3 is TGTGCCATCAGTGACCAAACAGGGATCGGCAATCAGCCCCAGCATTTT.

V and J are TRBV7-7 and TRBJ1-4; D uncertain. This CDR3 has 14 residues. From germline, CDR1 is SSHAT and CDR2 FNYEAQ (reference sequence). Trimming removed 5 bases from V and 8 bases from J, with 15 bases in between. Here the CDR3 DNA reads TGTGCCAGCAGCCAACCCGGAGGCCACGAAAAACTGTTTTTT. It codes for CASSQPGGHEKLFF.

CDR3 residues: CASSFSSGSVNNEQFF. CDR3 in DNA: TGCGCCAGCAGCTTTTCTAGCGGGAGTGTCAACAATGAGCAGTTCTTC. This chain joins TRBV5-1 and TRBJ2-1, with 10 bases matching TRBD2. CDR3 length: 16 residues. In germline, CDR1 is SGHRS, CDR2 YFSETQ. The V segment lost 2 bases and the J segment 5 bases; nucleotides outside the gene matches: 7.

CDR3 sequence reads: CATRQGGTGELFF. In DNA form, the CDR3 reads TGTGCCACCCGACAGGGAGGCACCGGGGAGCTGTTTTTT. The genes are TRBV27 and TRBJ2-2, with D perhaps matching TRBD1 (7 bases). Looked up from germline, CDR1 is MNHEY and CDR2 is SMNVEV (reference sequence). The CDR3 has 13 residues. Trimming pared 10 bases from V and 4 bases from J, leaving 13 bases between.

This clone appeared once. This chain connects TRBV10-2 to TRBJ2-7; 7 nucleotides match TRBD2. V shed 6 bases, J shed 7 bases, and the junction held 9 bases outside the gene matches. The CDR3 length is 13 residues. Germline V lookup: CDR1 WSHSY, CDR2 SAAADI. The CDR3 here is CASSAGRGVEQYF. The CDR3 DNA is TGCGCCAGCAGCGCGGGACGGGGGGTTGAGCAGTACTTC.

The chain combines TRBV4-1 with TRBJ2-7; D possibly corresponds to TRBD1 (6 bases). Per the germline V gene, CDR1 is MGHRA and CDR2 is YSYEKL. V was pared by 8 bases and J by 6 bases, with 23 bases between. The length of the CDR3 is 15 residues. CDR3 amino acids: CASPPTGPGASEQYF. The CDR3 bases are TGCGCCAGCCCTCCCACTGGTCCAGGGGCGAGCGAGCAGTACTTC.

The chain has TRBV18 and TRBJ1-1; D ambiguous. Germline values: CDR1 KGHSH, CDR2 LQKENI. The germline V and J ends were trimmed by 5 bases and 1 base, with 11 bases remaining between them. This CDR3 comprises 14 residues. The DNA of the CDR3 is TGTGCCAGCTCAACGACGGGGTCGAACACTGAAGCTTTCTTT. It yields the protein CASSTTGSNTEAFF.

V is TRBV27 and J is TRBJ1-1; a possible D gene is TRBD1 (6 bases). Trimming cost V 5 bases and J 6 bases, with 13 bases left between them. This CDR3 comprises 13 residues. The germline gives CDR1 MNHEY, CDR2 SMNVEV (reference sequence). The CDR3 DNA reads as TGTGCCAGCAGTCCCCAGGGGTCGGCTGAAGCTTTCTTT. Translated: CASSPQGSAEAFF.